This T cell receptor beta chain was observed in a study of sequential checkpoint blockade in melanoma. Study background: First-line arms were nivolumab then ipilimumab, or the reverse, randomized 1:1.

The count of this clone is one. The target antigen is unknown. Treatment meaning: randomized to nivolumab then ipilimumab (arm A) or the reverse (arm B). General observations from the study: Pretreatment TIL clonality tracked with response in the nivolumab-first arm.

Clones were read by immunoSEQ multiplex PCR, and TCRdb kept only the in-frame ones, dropping some. Of about 3,400 clones listed, 20% to 25% are singletons. V was clipped by 3 bases and J by 0 bases, with 9 bases between them. The germline V gene has CDR1 KGHSH and CDR2 LQKENI. CDR3 size: 14 residues. This chain joins TRBV18 and TRBJ2-7; D not resolved. The sample was tumor tissue (inferred from file names), taken from a patient given nivolumab and ipilimumab in sequence. This clonotype originated in a human donor with melanoma. The CDR3 DNA reads as TGTGCCAGCTCACCTTCTCGGCCCTCCTACGAGCAGTACTTC. This codes for CASSPSRPSYEQYF. Complete variable domain (other parts from reference TRBV18 and TRBJ2-7): NAGVMQNPRHLVRRRGQEARLRCSPMKGHSHVYWYRQLPEEGLKFMVYLQKENIIDESGMPKERFSAEFPKEGPSILRIQQVVRGDSAAYFCASSPSRPSYEQYFGPGTRLTVT.